These 30 T cell receptor beta chains share one sample of origin, sequenced in a study of blood T cell repertoires in COVID-19. Assay: immunoSEQ multiplex PCR; the TCRdb copy retains only in-frame clones and omits some. In the table there are over 150,000 clones, about 87% of which are singletons. The sequenced material came from peripheral blood. These receptor sequences come from a woman aged 55-70 years who had recovered from COVID-19.

This clone was recorded once. This sequence joins TRBV10-1 and TRBJ1-4; D gene ambiguous. The germline gives CDR1 WNHNN, CDR2 SYGVQD (reference sequence). The CDR3 has 15 residues. Trimming left V 0 bases short and J 8 bases short, with 13 bases between. The CDR3 coding sequence is TGCGCCAGCAGTGAGTCCCGGGATTGGCGGGAAAAACTGTTTTTT. It encodes CASSESRDWREKLFF.

CDR3 protein: CASSVAGSGDTQYF. CDR3 bases: TGTGCCAGCAGCGTAGCAGGTAGCGGCGATACGCAGTATTTT. The rearrangement links TRBV9 to TRBJ2-3; a possible D gene is TRBD2 (6 bases). The CDR3 covers 14 residues. The V gene lost 0 bases and the J gene lost 6 bases, with 11 bases spanning the gap. CDR1 is SGDLS and CDR2 is YYNGEE in the germline V gene.

This chain connects TRBV19 to TRBJ1-2; 7 nucleotides agree with TRBD1. This CDR3 is built from 16 residues. The germline gives CDR1 LNHDA, CDR2 SQIVND (reference sequence). The V segment lost 5 bases and the J segment 0 bases; nucleotides outside the gene matches: 9. This CDR3 is CASSYSGTEANYGYTF. The CDR3 DNA reads as TGTGCCAGTAGTTATTCCGGGACAGAGGCTAACTATGGCTACACCTTC.

Only one count was recorded for this clone. V gene TRBV6-1 combines with J gene TRBJ1-2; TRBD1 matches 9 bases. This CDR3 has 15 amino acids. V trimming: 1 base; J trimming: 8 bases; junction bases outside the gene matches: 8. Per germline, CDR1 MNHNS and CDR2 SASEGT. CDR3 in amino acids: CASSEGGQGRNGYTF. The CDR3 DNA is TGTGCCAGCAGTGAAGGGGGACAGGGAAGGAACGGCTACACCTTC.

CDR3 nucleotides: TGTGCCAGCATGCGGGGTTCCATGAACACTGAAGCTTTCTTT. This sequence encodes CASMRGSMNTEAFF. This chain uses TRBV6-5 with TRBJ1-1; no reliable D call. V lost 7 bases and J 0 bases, leaving 12 bases between the germline ends. CDR3 size: 14 residues. CDR1 is MNHEY and CDR2 is SVGAGI in the germline V gene.

V usage is TRBV4-2 and J usage is TRBJ1-2, with a possible D match to TRBD1 (6 bases). Trimming pared 4 bases from V and 2 bases from J, leaving 14 bases between. CDR3 length: 15 residues. Germline V lookup: CDR1 LGHNA, CDR2 YNFKEQ. CDR3 sequence reads: CASSLTQGGNYGYTF. The DNA for the CDR3 is TGTGCCAGCAGCCTAACACAGGGTGGGAACTATGGCTACACCTTC.

This clone occurred a few times. CDR3 in amino acids: CASSFLGSNSGANVLTF. The CDR3 nucleotides are TGCGCCAGCAGCTTCCTGGGTAGCAACTCTGGGGCCAACGTCCTGACTTTC. The rearrangement links TRBV5-1 to TRBJ2-6, with unresolved D. This CDR3 has 17 amino acids. From germline, CDR1 is SGHRS and CDR2 YFSETQ. Trimming pared 2 bases from V and 0 bases from J, leaving 12 bases between. Full variable domain (outside the CDR3, taken from reference TRBV5-1 and TRBJ2-6): KAGVTQTPRYLIKTRGQQVTLSCSPISGHRSVSWYQQTPGQGLQFLFEYFSETQRNKGNFPGRFSGRQFSNSRSEMNVSTLELGDSALYLCASSFLGSNSGANVLTFGAGSRLTVL.

The rearrangement uses TRBV19 and TRBJ2-7, with 9 bases fitting TRBD1. V shed 5 bases and J 2 bases; nucleotides not matched to a gene: 10. The CDR3 loop spans 16 amino acids. Germline CDR1 reads LNHDA; CDR2 reads SQIVND (reference sequence). CDR3 bases: TGTGCCAGTAGTGGACACAGGGGGCCTCTTGCCTACGAGCAGTACTTC. Translating gives CASSGHRGPLAYEQYF.

This sequence joins TRBV11-2 and TRBJ1-1; weak D call: TRBD1 (5 bases). Germline CDR1 is SGHAT and CDR2 is FQNNGV. This CDR3 is 15 amino acids long. V was trimmed by 1 base and J by 0 bases, leaving 9 bases between them. CDR3: CASSLGAGLNTEAFF. DNA of the CDR3: TGTGCCAGCAGCTTAGGGGCAGGGCTGAACACTGAAGCTTTCTTT.

V and J are TRBV19 and TRBJ1-5; TRBD1 agrees at 8 bases. CDR1 LNHDA and CDR2 SQIVND come from the germline V gene (reference sequence). CDR3 length equals 17 residues. The ends lost 6 bases at V and 3 bases at J; junction bases unmatched: 13. The CDR3 coding sequence is TGTGCCAGTAGAAAACTCCGGACAGGGACCAACAATCAGCCCCAGCATTTT. This sequence encodes CASRKLRTGTNNQPQHF.

The rearrangement joins TRBV7-3 to TRBJ2-1; D is possibly TRBD1 (6 bases). Germline CDR1 is SGHTA and CDR2 is FQGTGA. Between the trimmed V and J ends, which lost 4 bases and 5 bases, there was a span of 12 bases. The CDR3 loop spans 14 amino acids. CDR3 sequence reads: CASSSGQSNNEQFF. The CDR3 DNA is TGTGCCAGCAGCTCCGGACAGAGTAACAATGAGCAGTTCTTC.

In this sample, this clone turned up a few times. The rearrangement links TRBV10-3 to TRBJ1-5; TRBD1 matches 9 bases. With V trimmed by 4 bases and J by 1 base, 5 bases remained unmatched. The CDR3 has 16 amino acids. Germline V CDR1 and CDR2: ENHRY, SYGVKD. The DNA for the CDR3 is TGTGCCATCAGTGCCTGGGACAGGGCAAGCAATCAGCCCCAGCATTTT. Amino acid sequence: CAISAWDRASNQPQHF.

The chain employs TRBV7-8 and TRBJ1-2; D is possibly TRBD1 (5 bases). V was clipped by 3 bases and J by 4 bases, with 12 bases between them. The CDR3 is 14 amino acids. Germline lookup yields CDR1 SGHVS and CDR2 FQNEAQ. The CDR3 sequence is CASSLGRVGYGYTF. The DNA for the CDR3 is TGTGCCAGCAGCTTGGGCAGGGTCGGCTATGGCTACACCTTC.

V is TRBV29-1 and J is TRBJ1-2, with 8 positions matching TRBD1. CDR1 SQVTM and CDR2 ANQGSEA come from the germline V gene. J lost 1 base, V lost 4 bases, and 11 bases had no gene match. There are 16 residues in the CDR3. The CDR3 DNA reads TGCAGCGTTGTCCCGATACAGGGGGGACTTAACTATGGCTACACCTTC. Translated: CSVVPIQGGLNYGYTF.

The CDR3 loop reads CASSLALAGRTDTQYF. The CDR3 DNA sequence: TGCGCCAGCAGCTTGGCCCTAGCGGGGCGCACAGATACGCAGTATTTT. The chain combines TRBV5-1 with TRBJ2-3; the match to TRBD2 covers 9 bases. Germline-derived CDR1 and CDR2 are SGHRS and YFSETQ. The CDR3 covers 16 residues. V gave up 0 bases and J gave up 1 base; unmatched junction bases: 3. Based on the CDR3 plus reference TRBV5-1 and TRBJ2-3, the full variable domain is KAGVTQTPRYLIKTRGQQVTLSCSPISGHRSVSWYQQTPGQGLQFLFEYFSETQRNKGNFPGRFSGRQFSNSRSEMNVSTLELGDSALYLCASSLALAGRTDTQYFGPGTRLTVL.

This clone turned up a few times. The chain joins TRBV28 to TRBJ2-7; D may be TRBD2 (5 bases). Germline CDR1 and CDR2: MDHEN and SYDVKM. Trimming left V 8 bases short and J 2 bases short, with 13 bases between. There are 13 residues in the CDR3. The CDR3 sequence: CASETGVTYEQYF. The DNA of the CDR3 is TGTGCCAGCGAAACCGGGGTTACCTACGAGCAGTACTTC.

This clone is a singleton in its sample. The V and J genes are TRBV6-5 and TRBJ1-4; D is unresolved. CDR1 is MNHEY, CDR2 SVGAGI, per germline. The CDR3 runs 14 residues. V gave up 4 bases and J gave up 2 bases, with 8 bases separating them. CDR3 protein: CASSWRGTNEKLFF. CDR3 nucleotides: TGTGCCAGCAGTTGGAGAGGGACTAATGAAAAACTGTTTTTT.

CDR3 sequence reads: CASIQQPGQVKVGYTF. The CDR3 DNA reads as TGTGCCAGCATCCAACAGCCGGGACAGGTAAAGGTTGGCTACACCTTC. V and J are TRBV6-6 and TRBJ1-2; 8 positions agree with TRBD1. Germline loops: CDR1 MNHNY, CDR2 SVGAGI (reference sequence). The CDR3 has 16 amino acids. V lost 7 bases to trimming and J lost 7 bases; unmatched junction nucleotides: 17.

This clone was counted once. The gene calls are TRBV27 and TRBJ2-7; 7 nucleotides match TRBD1. V trimming: 2 bases; J trimming: 2 bases; junction bases outside the gene matches: 6. This CDR3 has 15 residues. Germline CDR1 reads MNHEY; CDR2 reads SMNVEV (reference sequence). The CDR3 DNA sequence: TGTGCCAGCAGTTTAGTTCCAGGGGGTGCCTACGAGCAGTACTTC. Protein: CASSLVPGGAYEQYF.

The rearrangement uses TRBV4-1 and TRBJ2-5; 9 bases map to TRBD1. The CDR3 extends over 16 amino acids. Per the germline V gene, CDR1 is MGHRA and CDR2 is YSYEKL. Unmatched junction bases numbered 9, after V lost 2 bases and J lost 5 bases. This chain's CDR3 is CASSQSTGGAEETQYF. For the CDR3, the DNA is TGCGCCAGCAGCCAATCTACAGGGGGCGCCGAGGAGACCCAGTACTTC.

The V and J genes are TRBV28 and TRBJ2-5; D is undetermined. CDR1 is MDHEN, CDR2 SYDVKM, per germline. The CDR3 has 10 residues. The V end was cut by 6 bases, the J end by 5 bases, with 4 bases between. CDR3 amino acids: CASSLETQYF. The CDR3 DNA follows: TGTGCCAGCAGCCTGGAGACCCAGTACTTC.

This sequence joins TRBV28 and TRBJ1-5, with D uncertain. V lost 2 bases and J 8 bases, leaving 7 bases between the germline ends. The germline gives CDR1 MDHEN, CDR2 SYDVKM. The CDR3 has 12 residues. CDR3 in DNA: TGTGCCAGCAGTTTACCCCCAGAGCCCCAGCATTTT. Its translation is CASSLPPEPQHF.

The CDR3 bases are TGCGCCAGCAGCCAATCCTTCGGGGAAAAACTGTTTTTT. It encodes CASSQSFGEKLFF. V and J are TRBV4-3 and TRBJ1-4, with unresolved D. The V end was cut by 2 bases, the J end by 8 bases, with 9 bases between. CDR3 length: 13 residues. Germline V gene lookup returns CDR1 LGHNA and CDR2 YSLEER.

This chain links TRBV29-1 with TRBJ2-1; TRBD1 matches 11 bases. CDR3 length: 13 residues. The ends lost 7 bases at V and 4 bases at J; junction bases unmatched: 3. Germline CDR1 and CDR2: SQVTM and ANQGSEA. CDR3 nucleotides: TGCAGCGCCGGACAGGGGGCATACAATGAGCAGTTCTTC. It yields the protein CSAGQGAYNEQFF.

This clone was found a few times. The chain couples TRBV19 to TRBJ2-2; 8 positions match TRBD1. The CDR3 extends over 16 amino acids. Looked up from germline, CDR1 is LNHDA and CDR2 is SQIVND (reference sequence). Losses at the gene ends were 4 bases for V and 4 bases for J; bases not matched to a gene: 8. The CDR3 here is CASSKSQGAGTGELFF. CDR3 coding DNA: TGTGCCAGTAGTAAGTCCCAGGGGGCAGGCACCGGGGAGCTGTTTTTT.

CDR3 sequence (DNA): TGTGCCAGCAGCCAAGGACTAGCGGGGGGGCCAGATACGCAGTATTTT. Translating gives CASSQGLAGGPDTQYF. The V and J genes are TRBV4-2 and TRBJ2-3; 14 bases align to TRBD2. Germline trimming cut 1 base from V and 4 bases from J; bases unmatched to any gene: 1. This CDR3 is 16 amino acids long. Germline assignment: CDR1 LGHNA and CDR2 YNFKEQ.

This chain links TRBV29-1 with TRBJ1-1; D not certain. The CDR3 spans 15 residues. The germline V gene encodes CDR1 SQVTM and CDR2 ANQGSEA. Deletions cut 3 bases from V and 1 base from J, with 15 bases between. The CDR3 region is CSVDVYTVGNTEAFF. The CDR3, as DNA: TGCAGCGTTGATGTGTACACAGTCGGGAACACTGAAGCTTTCTTT.

The chain couples TRBV12-3 or TRBV12-4 to TRBJ1-1, with TRBD1 as a possible D gene (5 bases). V shed 3 bases and J shed 6 bases, with 8 bases lying between them. The CDR3 extends over 12 amino acids. The CDR3 spells CASSFPGAEAFF. As DNA, the CDR3 is TGTGCCAGCAGTTTTCCGGGGGCTGAAGCTTTCTTT.

The rearrangement joins TRBV6-5 to TRBJ1-1; 8 positions match TRBD1. This CDR3 is built from 14 residues. V shed 7 bases and J 5 bases; nucleotides not matched to a gene: 9. Germline CDR1 is MNHEY and CDR2 is SVGAGI. CDR3 protein: CASTDRGGRTEAFF. The CDR3 DNA is TGTGCCAGCACCGACAGGGGAGGAAGGACTGAAGCTTTCTTT.

The genes are TRBV7-9 and TRBJ2-2; 8 positions match TRBD2. The CDR3 length is 16 residues. From germline, CDR1 is SEHNR and CDR2 FQNEAQ (reference sequence). The ends lost 10 bases at V and 0 bases at J; junction bases unmatched: 10. CDR3 protein: CAIPLGSGANTGELFF. In nucleotides, the CDR3 is TGTGCCATCCCCCTCGGTAGCGGGGCGAACACCGGGGAGCTGTTTTTT.